One T cell receptor beta chain is described in this entry. Its specificity is not known. The data stem from a study of cytomegalovirus exposure and HLA in healthy donors. General study findings and limits: The study reported that TCR beta sequences accurately predicted HLA-A and HLA-B alleles in most subjects.

PCR employed 60 Vbeta and 13 Jbeta primers. The repertoire was sequenced with immunoSEQ multiplex PCR; TCRdb's copy has only in-frame clones and lacks some. The data contain more than 95,000 clones, roughly 80% of them singletons. Germline assignment: CDR1 SNHLY and CDR2 FYNNEI. The CDR3 covers 11 residues. V lost 9 bases, J lost 5 bases, and 10 bases lay in between. The rearrangement joins TRBV2 to TRBJ1-1, with D tentatively TRBD1 (5 bases). This sequence originates from a woman aged 40 to 50 in good health and CMV-seronegative. The specimen sequenced was PBMCs. CDR3 sequence (DNA): TGTGCCAGTGCAGGGTATACTGAAGCTTTCTTT. Amino acids: CASAGYTEAFF.